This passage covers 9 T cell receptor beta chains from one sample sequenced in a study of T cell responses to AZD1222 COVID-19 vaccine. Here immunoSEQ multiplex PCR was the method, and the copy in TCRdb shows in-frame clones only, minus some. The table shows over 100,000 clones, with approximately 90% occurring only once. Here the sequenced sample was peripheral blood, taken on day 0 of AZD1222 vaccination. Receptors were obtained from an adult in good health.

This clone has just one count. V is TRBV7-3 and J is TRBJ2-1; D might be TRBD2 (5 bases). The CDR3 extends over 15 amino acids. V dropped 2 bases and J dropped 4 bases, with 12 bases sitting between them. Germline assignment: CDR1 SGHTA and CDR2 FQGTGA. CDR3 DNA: TGTGCCAGCAGCTTATTGGGAGTGAGGTACAATGAGCAGTTCTTC. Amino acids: CASSLLGVRYNEQFF.

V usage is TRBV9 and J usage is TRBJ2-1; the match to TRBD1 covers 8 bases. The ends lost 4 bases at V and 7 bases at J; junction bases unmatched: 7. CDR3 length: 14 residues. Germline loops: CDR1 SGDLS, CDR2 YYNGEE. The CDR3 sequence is CASSLGQGDNEQFF. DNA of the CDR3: TGTGCCAGCAGCCTAGGACAGGGTGATAATGAGCAGTTCTTC.

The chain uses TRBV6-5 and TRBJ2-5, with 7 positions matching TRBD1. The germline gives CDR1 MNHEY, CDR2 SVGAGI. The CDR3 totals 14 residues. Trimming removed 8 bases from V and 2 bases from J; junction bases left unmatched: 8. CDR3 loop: CASLGTVIQETQYF. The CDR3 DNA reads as TGTGCCAGCCTCGGGACAGTCATACAAGAGACCCAGTACTTC.

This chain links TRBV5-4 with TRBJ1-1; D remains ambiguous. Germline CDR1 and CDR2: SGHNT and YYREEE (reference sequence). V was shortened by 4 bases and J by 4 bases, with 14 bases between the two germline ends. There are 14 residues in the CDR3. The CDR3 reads CASSPLETLTEAFF. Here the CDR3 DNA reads TGTGCCAGCAGCCCCTTGGAAACTCTCACTGAAGCTTTCTTT.

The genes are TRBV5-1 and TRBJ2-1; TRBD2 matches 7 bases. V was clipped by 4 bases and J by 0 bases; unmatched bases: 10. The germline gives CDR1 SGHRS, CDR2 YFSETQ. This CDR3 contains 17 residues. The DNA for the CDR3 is TGCGCCAGCAGCCACCTGGTGCTAGCGGACTCCTACAATGAGCAGTTCTTC. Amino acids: CASSHLVLADSYNEQFF.

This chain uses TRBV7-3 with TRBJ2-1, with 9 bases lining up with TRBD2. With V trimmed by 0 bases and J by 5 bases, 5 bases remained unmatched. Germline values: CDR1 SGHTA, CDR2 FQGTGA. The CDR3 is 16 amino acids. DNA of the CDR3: TGTGCCAGCAGCTTAACGATTAGCGGGAGAAACAATGAGCAGTTCTTC. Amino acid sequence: CASSLTISGRNNEQFF.

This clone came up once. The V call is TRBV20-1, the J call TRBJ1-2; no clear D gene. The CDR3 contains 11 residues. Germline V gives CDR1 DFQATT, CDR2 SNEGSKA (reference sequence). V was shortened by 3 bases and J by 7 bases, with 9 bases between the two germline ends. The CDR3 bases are TGCAGTGCTAGGTCGGGTGGTGGCTACACCTTC. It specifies CSARSGGGYTF.

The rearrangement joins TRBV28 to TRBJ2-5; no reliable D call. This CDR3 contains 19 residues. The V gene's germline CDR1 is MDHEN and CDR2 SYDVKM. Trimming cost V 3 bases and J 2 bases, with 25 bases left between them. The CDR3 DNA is TGTGCCAGCAGTTTTAGTCCGTGGTTCGGCGGAGATATGCAAGAGACCCAGTACTTC. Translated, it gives CASSFSPWFGGDMQETQYF.

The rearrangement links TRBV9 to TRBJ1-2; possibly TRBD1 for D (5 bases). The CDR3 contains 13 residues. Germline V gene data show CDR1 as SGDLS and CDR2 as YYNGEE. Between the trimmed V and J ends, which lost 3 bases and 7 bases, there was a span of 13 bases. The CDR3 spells CASSAAPGGGYTF. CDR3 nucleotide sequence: TGTGCCAGCAGCGCTGCCCCTGGGGGTGGCTACACCTTC. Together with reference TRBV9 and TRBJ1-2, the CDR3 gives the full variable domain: DSGVTQTPKHLITATGQRVTLRCSPRSGDLSVYWYQQSLDQGLQFLIQYYNGEERAKGNILERFSAQQFPDLHSELNLSSLELGDSALYFCASSAAPGGGYTFGSGTRLTVV.